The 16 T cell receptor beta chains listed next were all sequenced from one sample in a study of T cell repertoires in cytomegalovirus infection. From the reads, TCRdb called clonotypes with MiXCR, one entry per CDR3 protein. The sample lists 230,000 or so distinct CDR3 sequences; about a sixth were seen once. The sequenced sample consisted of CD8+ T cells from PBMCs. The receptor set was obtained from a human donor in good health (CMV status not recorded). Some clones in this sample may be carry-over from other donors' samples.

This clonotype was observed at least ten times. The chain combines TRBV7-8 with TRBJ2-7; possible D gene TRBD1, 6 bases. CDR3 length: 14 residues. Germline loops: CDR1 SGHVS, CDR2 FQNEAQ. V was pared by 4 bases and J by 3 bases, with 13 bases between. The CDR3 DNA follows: TGTGCCAGCAGCTCGCGGACAGCAAACTACGAGCAGTACTTC. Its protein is CASSSRTANYEQYF.

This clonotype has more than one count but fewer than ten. The CDR3 spells CSVQGVSLYEQYF. The CDR3 coding sequence is TGCAGCGTCCAGGGGGTTTCCCTTTACGAGCAGTACTTC. V and J are TRBV29-1 and TRBJ2-7; 7 bases line up with TRBD1. J gave up 4 bases and V 6 bases, and 9 bases lay outside the gene matches. In germline, CDR1 is SQVTM, CDR2 ANQGSEA. This CDR3 is 13 amino acids long.

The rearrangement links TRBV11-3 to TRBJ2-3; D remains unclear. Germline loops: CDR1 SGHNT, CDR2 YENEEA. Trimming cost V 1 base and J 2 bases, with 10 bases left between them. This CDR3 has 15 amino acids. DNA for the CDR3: TGTGCCAGCAGCTTAGGGACGGCCACCACAGATACGCAGTATTTT. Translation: CASSLGTATTDTQYF. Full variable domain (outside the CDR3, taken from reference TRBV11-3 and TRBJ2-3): EAGVVQSPRYKIIEKKQPVAFWCNPISGHNTLYWYLQNLGQGPELLIRYENEEAVDDSQLPKDRFSAERLKGVDSTLKIQPAELGDSAVYLCASSLGTATTDTQYFGPGTRLTVL.

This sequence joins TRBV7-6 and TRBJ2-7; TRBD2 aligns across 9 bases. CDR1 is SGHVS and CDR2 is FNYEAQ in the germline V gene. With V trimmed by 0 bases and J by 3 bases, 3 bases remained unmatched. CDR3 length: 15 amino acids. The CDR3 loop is CASSLAGLAGYEQYF. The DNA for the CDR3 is TGTGCCAGCAGCTTAGCGGGACTAGCAGGCTACGAGCAGTACTTC.

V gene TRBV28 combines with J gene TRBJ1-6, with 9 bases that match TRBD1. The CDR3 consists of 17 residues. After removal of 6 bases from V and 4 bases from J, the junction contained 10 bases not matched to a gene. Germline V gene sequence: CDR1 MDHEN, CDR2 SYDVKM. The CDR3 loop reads CASSLDRGEPYNSPLHF. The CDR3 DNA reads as TGTGCCAGCAGCCTGGACAGGGGCGAGCCTTATAATTCACCCCTCCACTTT.

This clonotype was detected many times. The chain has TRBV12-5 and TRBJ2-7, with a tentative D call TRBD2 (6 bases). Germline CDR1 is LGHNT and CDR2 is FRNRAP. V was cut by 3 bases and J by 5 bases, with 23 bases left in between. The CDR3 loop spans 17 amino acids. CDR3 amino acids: CASGFSTSGGIQDEQYF. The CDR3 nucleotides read TGTGCTAGTGGTTTCTCCACCTCCGGGGGAATCCAGGACGAGCAGTACTTC. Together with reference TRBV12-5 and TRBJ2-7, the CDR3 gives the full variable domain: DARVTQTPRHKVTEMGQEVTMRCQPILGHNTVFWYRQTMMQGLELLAYFRNRAPLDDSGMPKDRFSAEMPDATLATLKIQPSEPRDSAVYFCASGFSTSGGIQDEQYFGPGTRLTVT.

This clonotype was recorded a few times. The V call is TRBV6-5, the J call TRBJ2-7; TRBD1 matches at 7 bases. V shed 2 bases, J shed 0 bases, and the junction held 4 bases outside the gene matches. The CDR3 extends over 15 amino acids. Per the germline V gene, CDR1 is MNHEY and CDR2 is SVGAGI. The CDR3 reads CASSYTGASSYEQYF. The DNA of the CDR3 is TGTGCCAGCAGTTACACAGGGGCGAGCTCCTACGAGCAGTACTTC.

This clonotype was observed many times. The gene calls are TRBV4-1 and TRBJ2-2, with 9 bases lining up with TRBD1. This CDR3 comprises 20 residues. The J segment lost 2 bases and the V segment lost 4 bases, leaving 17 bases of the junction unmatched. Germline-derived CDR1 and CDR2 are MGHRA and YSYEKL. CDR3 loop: CASSLRVPGQGQQNTGELFF. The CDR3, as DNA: TGCGCCAGCAGCCTACGAGTCCCGGGACAGGGCCAACAAAACACCGGGGAGCTGTTTTTT.

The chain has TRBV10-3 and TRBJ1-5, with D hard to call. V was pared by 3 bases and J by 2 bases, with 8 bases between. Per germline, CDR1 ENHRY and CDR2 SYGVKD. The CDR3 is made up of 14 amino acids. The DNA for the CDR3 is TGTGCCATCAGTGATAGGGTGGGCAATCAGCCCCAGCATTTT. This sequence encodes CAISDRVGNQPQHF.

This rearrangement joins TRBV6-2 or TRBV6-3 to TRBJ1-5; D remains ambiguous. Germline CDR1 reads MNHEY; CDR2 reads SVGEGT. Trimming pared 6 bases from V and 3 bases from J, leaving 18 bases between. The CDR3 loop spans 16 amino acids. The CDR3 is CASRRRRTTDNQPQHF. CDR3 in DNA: TGTGCCAGCAGGAGGAGGAGAACAACGGACAATCAGCCCCAGCATTTT.

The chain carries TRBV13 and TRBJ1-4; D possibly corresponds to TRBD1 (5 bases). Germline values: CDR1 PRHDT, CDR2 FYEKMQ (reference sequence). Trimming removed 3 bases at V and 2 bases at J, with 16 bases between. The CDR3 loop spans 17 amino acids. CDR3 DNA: TGTGCCAGCAGCTTCAGCCCAGGGAAGAGTACTAATGAAAAACTGTTTTTT. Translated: CASSFSPGKSTNEKLFF.

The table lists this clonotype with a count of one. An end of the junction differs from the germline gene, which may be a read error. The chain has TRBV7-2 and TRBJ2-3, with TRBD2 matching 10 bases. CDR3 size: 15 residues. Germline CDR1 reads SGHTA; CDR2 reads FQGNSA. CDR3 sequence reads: CASSASGGNTDTQYF. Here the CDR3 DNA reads TGTGCCAGCAGCGCTAGCGGGGGAAACACAGATACGCAGTATTTC.

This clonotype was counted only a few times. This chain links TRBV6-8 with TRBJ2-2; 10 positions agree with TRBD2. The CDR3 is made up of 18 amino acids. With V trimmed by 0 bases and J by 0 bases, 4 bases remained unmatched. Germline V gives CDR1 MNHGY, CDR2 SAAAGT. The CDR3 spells CASSYSSSGGSNTGELFF. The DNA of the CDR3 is TGTGCCAGCAGTTACTCATCTAGCGGGGGATCGAACACCGGGGAGCTGTTTTTT.

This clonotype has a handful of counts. The CDR3 spells CASRTGEFYGYTF. The CDR3 nucleotides are TGTGCCAGCCGTACAGGGGAATTCTATGGCTACACCTTC. This chain joins TRBV6-5 and TRBJ1-2; 7 positions match TRBD1. The V gene's germline CDR1 is MNHEY and CDR2 SVGAGI. V lost 8 bases and J lost 4; bases outside the gene matches: 7. The CDR3 totals 13 residues.

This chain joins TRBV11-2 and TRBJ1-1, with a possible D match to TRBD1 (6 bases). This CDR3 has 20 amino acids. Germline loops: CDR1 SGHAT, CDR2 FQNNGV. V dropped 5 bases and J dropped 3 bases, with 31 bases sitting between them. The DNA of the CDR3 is TGTGCCAGCAGCCACATGGTGGGGGGCAGAGCTATCGGACTGCACACTGAAGCTTTCTTT. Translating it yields CASSHMVGGRAIGLHTEAFF.

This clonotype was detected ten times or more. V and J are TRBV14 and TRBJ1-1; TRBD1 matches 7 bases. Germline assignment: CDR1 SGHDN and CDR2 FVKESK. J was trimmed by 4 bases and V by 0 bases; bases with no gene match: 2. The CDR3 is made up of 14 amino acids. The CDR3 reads CASSQETGSTEAFF. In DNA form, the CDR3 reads TGTGCCAGCAGCCAAGAGACAGGGTCCACTGAAGCTTTCTTT.